This T cell receptor beta chain was profiled in a study of cytomegalovirus exposure and HLA in healthy donors. Regarding the study as a whole: Several of the most significant clusters were apparently associated with common viral pathogens in a later analysis. Testing in vitro showed a few CMV-associated chains specific for CMV antigens. Indistinguishable V segments, including TRBV6-2 and TRBV6-3, were excluded.

The study ran its PCR with 60 Vbeta and 13 Jbeta primers. Sequenced by immunoSEQ multiplex PCR; TCRdb stores in-frame clones only, minus some. The sample carries some 87,000 clones, over 70% recorded once. As concerns this clone: Its cognate antigen is unknown.

Between the trimmed V and J ends, which lost 3 bases and 0 bases, there was a span of 14 bases. The CDR3 length is 17 residues. From germline, CDR1 is SGHVS and CDR2 FQNEAQ. Sequenced sample: PBMCs. The sequence derives from a man between 18 and 35 years old in good health and CMV-seropositive. The rearrangement links TRBV7-8 to TRBJ2-2; tentatively, D is TRBD2 (6 bases). CDR3 bases: TGTGCCAGCAGCTTTAGCGGTGCGACTGCGAACACCGGGGAGCTGTTTTTT. As protein: CASSFSGATANTGELFF.